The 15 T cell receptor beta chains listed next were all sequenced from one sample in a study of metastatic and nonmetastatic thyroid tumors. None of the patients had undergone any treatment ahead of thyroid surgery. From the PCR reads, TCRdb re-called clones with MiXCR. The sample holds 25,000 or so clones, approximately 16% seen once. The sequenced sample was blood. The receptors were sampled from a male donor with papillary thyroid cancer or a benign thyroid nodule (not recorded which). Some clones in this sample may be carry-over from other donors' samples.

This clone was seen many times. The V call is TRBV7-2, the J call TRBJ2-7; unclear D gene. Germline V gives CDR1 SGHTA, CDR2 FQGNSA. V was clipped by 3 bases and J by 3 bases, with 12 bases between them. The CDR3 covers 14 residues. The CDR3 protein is CASSFTDGYYEQYF. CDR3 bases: TGTGCCAGCAGCTTTACCGACGGGTACTACGAGCAGTACTTC.

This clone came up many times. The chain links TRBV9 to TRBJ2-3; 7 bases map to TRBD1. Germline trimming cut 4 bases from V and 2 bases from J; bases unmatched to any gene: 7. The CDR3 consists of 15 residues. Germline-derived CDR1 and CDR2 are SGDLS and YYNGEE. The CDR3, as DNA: TGTGCCAGCAGCCCGAGGGGACAGCACACAGATACGCAGTATTTT. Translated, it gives CASSPRGQHTDTQYF.

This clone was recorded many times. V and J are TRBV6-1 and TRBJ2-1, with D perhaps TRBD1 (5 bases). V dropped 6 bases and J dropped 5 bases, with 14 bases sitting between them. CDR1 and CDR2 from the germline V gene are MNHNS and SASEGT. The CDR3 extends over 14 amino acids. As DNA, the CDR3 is TGTGCCAGCAGGGACAACTACCGGGACAATGAGCAGTTCTTC. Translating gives CASRDNYRDNEQFF.

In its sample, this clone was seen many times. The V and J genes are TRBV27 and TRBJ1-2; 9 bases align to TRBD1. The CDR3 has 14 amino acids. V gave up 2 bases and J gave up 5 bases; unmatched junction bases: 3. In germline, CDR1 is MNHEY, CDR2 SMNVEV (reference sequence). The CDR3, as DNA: TGTGCCAGCAGTTTAGGGGGACAGGGTTATGGCTACACCTTC. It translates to CASSLGGQGYGYTF.

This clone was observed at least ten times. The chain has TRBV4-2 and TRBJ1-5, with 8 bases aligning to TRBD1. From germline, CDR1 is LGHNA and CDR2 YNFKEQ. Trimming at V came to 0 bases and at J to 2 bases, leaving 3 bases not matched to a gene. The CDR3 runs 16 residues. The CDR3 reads CASSQETGVGNQPQHF. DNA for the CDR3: TGTGCCAGCAGCCAAGAGACAGGGGTTGGCAATCAGCCCCAGCATTTT.

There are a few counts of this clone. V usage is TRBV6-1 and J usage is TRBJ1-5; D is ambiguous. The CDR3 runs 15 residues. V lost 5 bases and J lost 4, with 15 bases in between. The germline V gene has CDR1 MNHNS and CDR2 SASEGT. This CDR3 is CASSLNRHENQPQHF. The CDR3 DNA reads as TGTGCCAGCAGTTTAAACCGCCATGAAAATCAGCCCCAGCATTTT.

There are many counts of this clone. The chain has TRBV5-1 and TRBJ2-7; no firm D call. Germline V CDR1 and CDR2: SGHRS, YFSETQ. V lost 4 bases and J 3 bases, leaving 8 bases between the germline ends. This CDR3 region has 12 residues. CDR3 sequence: CASSLNSYEQYF. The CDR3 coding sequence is TGCGCCAGCAGCCTAAACAGCTACGAGCAGTACTTC.

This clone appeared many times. The CDR3 region is CASSQDLGLAAPRTQYF. The CDR3 DNA reads as TGTGCCAGCAGCCAAGATTTGGGGCTAGCGGCCCCGAGGACCCAGTACTTC. The chain links TRBV3-1 to TRBJ2-5, with 7 bases identical to TRBD2. This CDR3 comprises 17 residues. Germline V gene data show CDR1 as LGHDT and CDR2 as YNNKEL (reference sequence). The V and J ends lost 0 bases and 7 bases, in that order; junction bases with no gene match: 14.

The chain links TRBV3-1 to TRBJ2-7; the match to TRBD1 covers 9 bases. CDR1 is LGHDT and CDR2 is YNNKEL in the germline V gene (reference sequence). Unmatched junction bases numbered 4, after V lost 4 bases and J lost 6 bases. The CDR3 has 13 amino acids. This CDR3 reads CASSPGTGSEQYF. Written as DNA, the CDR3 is TGTGCCAGCAGCCCCGGGACAGGGTCCGAGCAGTACTTC.

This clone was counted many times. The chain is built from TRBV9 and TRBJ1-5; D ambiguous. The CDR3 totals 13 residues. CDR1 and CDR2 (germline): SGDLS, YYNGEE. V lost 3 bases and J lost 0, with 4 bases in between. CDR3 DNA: TGTGCCAGCAGCGCCTATAGCAATCAGCCCCAGCATTTT. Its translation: CASSAYSNQPQHF. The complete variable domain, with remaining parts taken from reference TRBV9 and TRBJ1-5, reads DSGVTQTPKHLITATGQRVTLRCSPRSGDLSVYWYQQSLDQGLQFLIQYYNGEERAKGNILERFSAQQFPDLHSELNLSSLELGDSALYFCASSAYSNQPQHFGDGTRLSIL.

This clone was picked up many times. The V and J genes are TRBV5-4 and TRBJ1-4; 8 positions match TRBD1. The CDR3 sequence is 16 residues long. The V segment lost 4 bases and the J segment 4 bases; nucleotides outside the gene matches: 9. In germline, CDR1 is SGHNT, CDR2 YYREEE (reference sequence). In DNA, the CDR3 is TGTGCCAGCAGCCGCGGTGAGACAGGGGTTAATGAAAAACTGTTTTTT. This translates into CASSRGETGVNEKLFF.

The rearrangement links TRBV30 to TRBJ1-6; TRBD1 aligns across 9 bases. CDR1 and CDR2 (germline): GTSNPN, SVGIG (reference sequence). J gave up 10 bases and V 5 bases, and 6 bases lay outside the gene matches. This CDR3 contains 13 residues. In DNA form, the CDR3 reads TGTGCCTGGGCCCCGGGGACAGGGTCACCCCTCCACTTT. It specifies CAWAPGTGSPLHF.

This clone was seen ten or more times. CDR3 loop: CSARELALNEQFF. The CDR3 coding sequence is TGCAGTGCTAGAGAATTAGCGCTAAATGAGCAGTTCTTC. The rearrangement joins TRBV20-1 to TRBJ2-1; a possible D gene is TRBD2 (5 bases). The CDR3 is made up of 13 amino acids. V gave up 0 bases and J gave up 7 bases, with 10 bases separating them. Looked up from germline, CDR1 is DFQATT and CDR2 is SNEGSKA (reference sequence).

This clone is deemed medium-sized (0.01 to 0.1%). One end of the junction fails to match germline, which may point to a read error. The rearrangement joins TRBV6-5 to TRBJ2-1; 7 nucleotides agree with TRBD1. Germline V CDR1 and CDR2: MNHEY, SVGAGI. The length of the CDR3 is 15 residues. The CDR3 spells CASSNSGGSYNEQFF. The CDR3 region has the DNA TGTGCCAGCAGTAACTCAGGGGGCTCCTACAATGAGCAGTTCTTC.

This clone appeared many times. The CDR3 loop reads CSATGTAPSQPQHF. CDR3 DNA sequence: TGCAGTGCTACCGGGACAGCGCCTAGCCAGCCCCAGCATTTT. The rearrangement links TRBV20-1 to TRBJ1-5; 7 bases align to TRBD1. J was trimmed by 7 bases and V by 4 bases; bases with no gene match: 10. Per germline, CDR1 DFQATT and CDR2 SNEGSKA (reference sequence). The CDR3 is 14 residues long.